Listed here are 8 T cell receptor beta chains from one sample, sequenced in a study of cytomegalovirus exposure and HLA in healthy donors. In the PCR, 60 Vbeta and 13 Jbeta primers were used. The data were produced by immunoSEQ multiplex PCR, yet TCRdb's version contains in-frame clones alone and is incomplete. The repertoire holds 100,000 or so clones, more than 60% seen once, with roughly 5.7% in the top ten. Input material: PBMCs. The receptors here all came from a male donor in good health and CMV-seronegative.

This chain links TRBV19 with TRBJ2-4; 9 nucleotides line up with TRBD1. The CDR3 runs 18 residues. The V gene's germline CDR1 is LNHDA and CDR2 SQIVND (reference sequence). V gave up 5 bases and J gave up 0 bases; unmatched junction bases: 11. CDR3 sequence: CASSPETGGSIAKNIQYF. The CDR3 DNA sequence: TGTGCCAGTAGTCCCGAGACAGGGGGTTCCATAGCCAAAAACATTCAGTACTTC.

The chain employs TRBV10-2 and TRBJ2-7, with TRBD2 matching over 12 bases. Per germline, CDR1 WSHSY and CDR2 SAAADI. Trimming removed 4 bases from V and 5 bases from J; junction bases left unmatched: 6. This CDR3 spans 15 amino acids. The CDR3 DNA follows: TGCGCCAGCAGTGCCTCTTGGACTAGCGGGAACGAGCAGTACTTC. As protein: CASSASWTSGNEQYF.

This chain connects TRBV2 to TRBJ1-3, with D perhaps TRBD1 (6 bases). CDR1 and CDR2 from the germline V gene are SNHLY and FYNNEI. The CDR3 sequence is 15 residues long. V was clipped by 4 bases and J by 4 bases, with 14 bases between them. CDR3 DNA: TGTGCCAGCAGTGCAGGGGAGGGGAGCGGAAACACCATATATTTT. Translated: CASSAGEGSGNTIYF.

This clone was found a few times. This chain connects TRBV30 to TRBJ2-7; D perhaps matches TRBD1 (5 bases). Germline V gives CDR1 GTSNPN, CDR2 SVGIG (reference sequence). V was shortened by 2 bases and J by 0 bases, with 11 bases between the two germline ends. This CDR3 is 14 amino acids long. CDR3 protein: CAWSQGPNSYEQYF. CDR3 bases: TGTGCCTGGAGTCAGGGCCCTAACTCCTACGAGCAGTACTTC. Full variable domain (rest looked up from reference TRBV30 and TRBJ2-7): SQTIHQWPATLVQPVGSPLSLECTVEGTSNPNLYWYRQAAGRGLQLLFYSVGIGQISSEVPQNLSASRPQDRQFILSSKKLLLSDSGFYLCAWSQGPNSYEQYFGPGTRLTVT.

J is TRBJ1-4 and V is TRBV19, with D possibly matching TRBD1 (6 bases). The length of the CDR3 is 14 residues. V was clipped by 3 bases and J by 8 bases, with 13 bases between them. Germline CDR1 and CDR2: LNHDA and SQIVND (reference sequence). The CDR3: CASSIQGSREKLFF. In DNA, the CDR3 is TGTGCCAGTAGTATTCAGGGGAGTCGGGAAAAACTGTTTTTT.

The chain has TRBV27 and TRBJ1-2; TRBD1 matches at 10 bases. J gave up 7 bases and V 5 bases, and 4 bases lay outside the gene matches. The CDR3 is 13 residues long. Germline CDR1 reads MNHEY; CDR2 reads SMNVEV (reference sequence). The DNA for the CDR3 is TGTGCCAGCAGTGACGGACAGGGGGTTGGCTACACCTTC. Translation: CASSDGQGVGYTF.

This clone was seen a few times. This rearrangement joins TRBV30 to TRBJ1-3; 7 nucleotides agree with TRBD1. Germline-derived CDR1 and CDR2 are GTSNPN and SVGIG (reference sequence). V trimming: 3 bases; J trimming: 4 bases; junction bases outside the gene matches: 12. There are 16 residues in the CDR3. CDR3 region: CAWRSTGQRGGNTIYF. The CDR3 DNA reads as TGTGCCTGGAGGTCGACGGGACAGCGCGGAGGAAACACCATATATTTT.

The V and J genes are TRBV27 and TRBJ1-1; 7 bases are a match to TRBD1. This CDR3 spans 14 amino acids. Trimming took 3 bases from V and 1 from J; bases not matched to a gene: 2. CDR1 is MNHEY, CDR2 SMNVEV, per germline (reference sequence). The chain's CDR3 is CASSFDRANTEAFF. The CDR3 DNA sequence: TGTGCCAGCAGTTTCGACAGGGCGAACACTGAAGCTTTCTTT.